Presented here are 30 T cell receptor gamma chains from one specimen sequenced in a study of Vδ1+ human thymocytes. Study-wide findings and caveats: Highly polyclonal TRG and TRD repertoires with Gaussian CDR3 length distributions appeared in thymus.

Their antigens are not known. RNA was extracted from the cells and then reverse transcribed. CDR3 amplicons came from multiplex PCR with pooled V-gene forward and constant-region reverse primers. TCRdb applied CATT to the multiplex PCR reads for clone calling. Among around 12,000 gamma-chain clones, roughly two fifths were seen once, and the ten largest hold 2%. Sequencing input: Vdelta1+ gamma-delta thymocytes from the thymus. Regarding subset: FACS-sorted CD3+ TCRalphabeta- TCRVdelta1+ TCRVdelta2- thymocytes. The receptor source for this set is a boy younger than two who had congenital heart surgery.

As to this clone: Different DNA sequences within this sample yield the same CDR3. The chain recombines TRGV4 with TRGJ1 or TRGJ2. The J gene, missing from TCRdb, was assigned here through DNA to germline matching. Per the germline V gene, CDR1 is EGSTGY and CDR2 is YDSYTSSV. Losses at the gene ends were 3 bases for V and 0 bases for J; bases not matched to a gene: 5. The length of the CDR3 is 14 residues. CDR3 residues: CATWDPLNYYKKLF. In DNA, the CDR3 is TGTGCCACCTGGGATCCGTTGAATTATTATAAGAAACTCTTT.

The chain is built from TRGV2 and TRGJ1 or TRGJ2. Germline values: CDR1 EGSNGY, CDR2 YDSYNSKV. The J segment lost 1 base and the V segment lost 1 base, leaving 1 base of the junction unmatched. There are 13 residues in the CDR3. CDR3 sequence reads: CATWDGNYYKKLF. The CDR3 nucleotides are TGTGCCACCTGGGACGGAAATTATTATAAGAAACTCTTT.

V is TRGV9 and J is TRGJ1 or TRGJ2. Germline trimming cut 3 bases from V and 5 bases from J; bases unmatched to any gene: 10. The CDR3 loop spans 14 amino acids. CDR1 and CDR2 (germline): GITISATS, ISYDGTV (reference sequence). This chain's CDR3 is CALWELAGNYKKLF. The CDR3 coding sequence is TGTGCCTTGTGGGAGCTCGCAGGGAATTATAAGAAACTCTTT.

This chain links TRGV3 with TRGJP2. Because TCRdb records no J gene, it was assigned here through a match of the DNA to germline. CDR1 VTNTFY and CDR2 YDVSTARD come from the germline V gene (reference sequence). The length of the CDR3 is 15 residues. Trimming cost V 1 base and J 1 base; bases outside gene matches: 3. Written as DNA, the CDR3 is TGTGCCACCTGGGACAGCCTTAGTAGTGATTGGATCAAGACGTTT. Encoded protein: CATWDSLSSDWIKTF.

This sequence joins TRGV3 and TRGJ1 or TRGJ2. No J gene was available from TCRdb, and it was assigned here by a germline match of the DNA. Germline V lookup: CDR1 VTNTFY, CDR2 YDVSTARD (reference sequence). V lost 3 bases, J lost 0 bases, and 5 bases stayed unmatched. The CDR3 loop spans 14 amino acids. The CDR3 bases are TGTGCCACCTGGGACTGCCCGAATTATTATAAGAAACTCTTT. Translation gives CATWDCPNYYKKLF.

The V gene is TRGV9, the J gene TRGJ1 or TRGJ2. CDR3 length: 11 amino acids. The J segment lost 8 bases and the V segment lost 4 bases, leaving 5 bases of the junction unmatched. Germline V CDR1 and CDR2: GITISATS, ISYDGTV (reference sequence). The CDR3 protein is CALWDAHKKLF. The DNA of the CDR3 is TGTGCCTTGTGGGACGCGCATAAGAAACTCTTT.

This clone appeared a few times. V gene TRGV8 combines with J gene TRGJ1 or TRGJ2. Germline V gene sequence: CDR1 VENAVY, CDR2 YDSYNSRV. This CDR3 has 15 residues. With 0 bases clipped from V and 0 bases from J, the junction kept 5 bases outside the gene matches. CDR3 nucleotide sequence: TGTGCCACCTGGGATAGGCCTCCGAATTATTATAAGAAACTCTTT. Protein sequence: CATWDRPPNYYKKLF.

The chain has TRGV8 and TRGJP1. The J gene, absent from TCRdb, was called here by matching the DNA to germline. With 2 bases clipped from V and 4 bases from J, the junction kept 4 bases outside the gene matches. Germline V lookup: CDR1 VENAVY, CDR2 YDSYNSRV. This CDR3 is built from 14 residues. CDR3 region: CATWDMVTGWFKIF. Here the CDR3 DNA reads TGTGCCACCTGGGATATGGTCACTGGTTGGTTCAAGATATTT.

The rearrangement joins TRGV5 to TRGJ1 or TRGJ2. No J gene is reported in TCRdb; it was inferred here by comparing the DNA with germline. The CDR3 length is 13 residues. J gave up 3 bases and V 3 bases, and 5 bases lay outside the gene matches. Germline CDR1 and CDR2: VINAFY and YDVSNSKD. CDR3 coding DNA: TGTGCCACCTGGGACCGTACTTATTATAAGAAACTCTTT. Amino acids: CATWDRTYYKKLF.

In this sample, this clone turned up a few times. The chain joins TRGV9 to TRGJ1 or TRGJ2. The germline CDR1 and CDR2 sequences are GITISATS and ISYDGTV (reference sequence). The CDR3 is made up of 13 amino acids. The junction had 7 bases not matched to a gene; V was cut back by 0 bases and J by 8 bases. As DNA, the CDR3 is TGTGCCTTGTGGGAGGTGCCTTTTCATAAGAAACTCTTT. The encoded protein is CALWEVPFHKKLF.

This chain links TRGV5 with TRGJ1 or TRGJ2. TCRdb offers no J gene call, so here the DNA was matched to germline to obtain one. CDR3 length equals 11 residues. The germline V gene encodes CDR1 VINAFY and CDR2 YDVSNSKD. The trim removed 0 bases at V and 11 bases at J, leaving 4 bases unmatched. CDR3 nucleotide sequence: TGTGCCACCTGGGACAGGCAGGAGAAACTCTTT. As protein: CATWDRQEKLF.

This sequence joins TRGV5 and TRGJ1 or TRGJ2. The J gene was missing in TCRdb and was found by matching the end of the DNA to germline. This CDR3 has 10 residues. Trimming took 3 bases from V and 11 from J; bases not matched to a gene: 4. Germline V lookup: CDR1 VINAFY, CDR2 YDVSNSKD. For the CDR3, the DNA is TGTGCCACCTGGGACGGGCAGAAACTCTTT. Amino acid sequence: CATWDGQKLF.

The chain is built from TRGV4 and TRGJ1 or TRGJ2. The germline CDR1 and CDR2 sequences are EGSTGY and YDSYTSSV. V gave up 1 base and J gave up 5 bases; unmatched junction bases: 8. The CDR3 has 14 amino acids. CDR3 coding DNA: TGTGCCACCTGGGATGGAAAGGGTCATTATAAGAAACTCTTT. This sequence encodes CATWDGKGHYKKLF.

Concerning this clone itself: Different DNA sequences within this sample yield the same CDR3. The chain uses TRGV4 and TRGJ1 or TRGJ2. CDR1 is EGSTGY and CDR2 is YDSYTSSV in the germline V gene. The CDR3 covers 14 residues. V lost 1 base to trimming and J lost 3 bases; unmatched junction nucleotides: 6. In DNA form, the CDR3 reads TGTGCCACCTGGGATGGACTACCTTATTATAAGAAACTCTTT. Translation: CATWDGLPYYKKLF.

This clone occurred a few times. This rearrangement joins TRGV9 to TRGJ1 or TRGJ2. Germline trimming cut 0 bases from V and 0 bases from J; bases unmatched to any gene: 5. CDR1 and CDR2 (germline): GITISATS, ISYDGTV (reference sequence). This CDR3 region has 15 residues. The CDR3 nucleotides read TGTGCCTTGTGGGAGGTGCTTACGAATTATTATAAGAAACTCTTT. As protein: CALWEVLTNYYKKLF.

This clone was found a few times. V usage is TRGV9 and J usage is TRGJ1 or TRGJ2. V lost 3 bases to trimming and J lost 12 bases; unmatched junction nucleotides: 20. CDR3 size: 15 residues. Germline loops: CDR1 GITISATS, CDR2 ISYDGTV (reference sequence). This chain's CDR3 is CALWESGRGSSRKLF. For the CDR3, the DNA is TGTGCCTTGTGGGAGTCCGGCCGGGGGAGTTCTAGGAAACTCTTT.

The chain is built from TRGV3 and TRGJ1 or TRGJ2. Matching the DNA to germline supplied the J gene, which TCRdb does not give. The CDR3 is made up of 14 amino acids. Trimming cost V 3 bases and J 4 bases; bases outside gene matches: 9. Germline-derived CDR1 and CDR2 are VTNTFY and YDVSTARD (reference sequence). The DNA of the CDR3 is TGTGCCACCTGGGACCCCCGGCGGTATTATAAGAAACTCTTT. Amino acid sequence: CATWDPRRYYKKLF.

This clone occurred a few times. The chain links TRGV4 to TRGJ1 or TRGJ2. TCRdb records no J gene; here it was assigned by comparing the DNA to germline. The V segment lost 3 bases and the J segment 8 bases; nucleotides outside the gene matches: 1. CDR3 length: 10 residues. CDR1 EGSTGY and CDR2 YDSYTSSV come from the germline V gene. The CDR3 here is CATWDNKKLF. As DNA, the CDR3 is TGTGCCACCTGGGATAATAAGAAACTCTTT.

This clone was recorded a few times. The chain carries TRGV9 and TRGJP2. The length of the CDR3 is 13 residues. Germline values: CDR1 GITISATS, CDR2 ISYDGTV (reference sequence). Losses at the gene ends were 7 bases for V and 2 bases for J; bases not matched to a gene: 4. The chain's CDR3 is CALCPSSDWIKTF. Written as DNA, the CDR3 is TGTGCCTTGTGTCCGAGTAGTGATTGGATCAAGACGTTT.

This sequence joins TRGV4 and TRGJ1 or TRGJ2. No J gene was available from TCRdb, and it was assigned here by a germline match of the DNA. Germline CDR1 is EGSTGY and CDR2 is YDSYTSSV. Unmatched junction bases numbered 7, after V lost 2 bases and J lost 6 bases. The CDR3 contains 13 residues. CDR3 region: CATWDVPGYKKLF. The CDR3 nucleotides read TGTGCCACCTGGGATGTGCCAGGTTATAAGAAACTCTTT.

V is TRGV4 and J is TRGJ1 or TRGJ2. The J gene, left out of TCRdb, was set here by checking the DNA against germline. The CDR3 contains 14 residues. The germline CDR1 and CDR2 sequences are EGSTGY and YDSYTSSV. V lost 0 bases, J lost 4 bases, and 6 bases stayed unmatched. DNA of the CDR3: TGTGCCACCTGGGATGGGCTCTGGTATTATAAGAAACTCTTT. Its protein product is CATWDGLWYYKKLF.

The rearrangement joins TRGV3 to TRGJ1 or TRGJ2. No J segment appears in TCRdb, so it was assigned here by matching the sequence to germline. CDR1 is VTNTFY and CDR2 is YDVSTARD in the germline V gene (reference sequence). This CDR3 has 14 residues. Trimming at V came to 0 bases and at J to 6 bases, leaving 8 bases not matched to a gene. The CDR3 region is CATWDRLGGYKKLF. CDR3 in DNA: TGTGCCACCTGGGACAGGCTCGGAGGTTATAAGAAACTCTTT.

A few counts support this clone. V gene TRGV9 combines with J gene TRGJ1 or TRGJ2. Germline V gene data show CDR1 as GITISATS and CDR2 as ISYDGTV (reference sequence). V lost 4 bases, J lost 4 bases, and 7 bases stayed unmatched. This CDR3 is built from 13 residues. The CDR3 region has the DNA TGTGCCTTGTGGGATGAATTCTATTATAAGAAACTCTTT. This sequence encodes CALWDEFYYKKLF.

The chain is built from TRGV4 and TRGJ1 or TRGJ2. TCRdb supplies no J gene; here it was assigned by aligning the nucleotide sequence to germline. The length of the CDR3 is 18 residues. The germline V gene has CDR1 EGSTGY and CDR2 YDSYTSSV. V shed 2 bases and J 5 bases; nucleotides not matched to a gene: 21. CDR3 coding DNA: TGTGCCACCTGGGATGAGACTACCACTCCCTCCTCCAATTATAAGAAACTCTTT. It translates to CATWDETTTPSSNYKKLF.

The chain joins TRGV9 to TRGJP1. In the absence of a J gene in TCRdb, the DNA was matched to germline to assign it here. This CDR3 is built from 14 residues. J was trimmed by 4 bases and V by 5 bases; bases with no gene match: 7. In germline, CDR1 is GITISATS, CDR2 ISYDGTV (reference sequence). CDR3 loop: CALWGAHTGWFKIF. CDR3 coding DNA: TGTGCCTTGTGGGGGGCGCACACTGGTTGGTTCAAGATATTT.

The chain couples TRGV3 to TRGJ1 or TRGJ2. As TCRdb names no J gene, one was assigned here on the basis of a DNA match to germline. J was trimmed by 7 bases and V by 0 bases; bases with no gene match: 9. Germline V CDR1 and CDR2: VTNTFY, YDVSTARD (reference sequence). The CDR3 consists of 14 residues. The DNA for the CDR3 is TGTGCCACCTGGGACAGGCTGGTTCGGTATAAGAAACTCTTT. Residues: CATWDRLVRYKKLF.

V and J are TRGV4 and TRGJ1 or TRGJ2. Because TCRdb records no J gene, it was assigned here through a match of the DNA to germline. The V gene end was trimmed by 12 bases and the J gene end by 11 bases; junction bases not matched to a gene: 19. The CDR3 consists of 12 residues. The germline CDR1 and CDR2 sequences are EGSTGY and YDSYTSSV. CDR3 sequence reads: CAWLRVPRQKLF. The DNA of the CDR3 is TGTGCCTGGTTACGGGTACCGAGACAGAAACTCTTT.

This clone was seen a handful of times. The chain has TRGV9 and TRGJ1 or TRGJ2. Germline V CDR1 and CDR2: GITISATS, ISYDGTV (reference sequence). The CDR3 length is 15 residues. With V trimmed by 3 bases and J by 0 bases, 8 bases remained unmatched. CDR3 residues: CALWESGKNYYKKLF. The CDR3 DNA follows: TGTGCCTTGTGGGAGTCGGGCAAGAATTATTATAAGAAACTCTTT.

The chain has TRGV4 and TRGJ1 or TRGJ2. The J gene comes from matching the DNA to germline here; TCRdb lacks it. CDR3 length: 16 residues. Germline CDR1 and CDR2: EGSTGY and YDSYTSSV. The ends lost 0 bases at V and 5 bases at J; junction bases unmatched: 13. CDR3 protein: CATWDGPSWDDYKKLF. In DNA, the CDR3 is TGTGCCACCTGGGATGGGCCATCGTGGGATGATTATAAGAAACTCTTT.

This clone was seen a handful of times. The chain links TRGV4 to TRGJ1 or TRGJ2. This CDR3 comprises 12 residues. V was clipped by 3 bases and J by 5 bases; unmatched bases: 4. Germline CDR1 reads EGSTGY; CDR2 reads YDSYTSSV. The CDR3 loop reads CATWDWNYKKLF. CDR3 DNA sequence: TGTGCCACCTGGGATTGGAATTATAAGAAACTCTTT.